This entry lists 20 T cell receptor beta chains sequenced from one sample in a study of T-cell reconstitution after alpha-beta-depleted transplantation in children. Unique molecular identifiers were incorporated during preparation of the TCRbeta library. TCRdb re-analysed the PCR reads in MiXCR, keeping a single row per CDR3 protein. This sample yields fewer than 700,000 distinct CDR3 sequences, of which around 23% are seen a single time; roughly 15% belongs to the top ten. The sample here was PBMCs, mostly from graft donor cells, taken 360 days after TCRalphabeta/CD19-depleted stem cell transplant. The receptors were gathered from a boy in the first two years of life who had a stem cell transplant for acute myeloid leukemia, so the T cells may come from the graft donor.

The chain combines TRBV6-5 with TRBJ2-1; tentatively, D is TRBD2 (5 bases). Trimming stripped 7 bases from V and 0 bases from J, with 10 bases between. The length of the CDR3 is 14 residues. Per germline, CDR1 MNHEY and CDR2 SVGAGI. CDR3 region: CASTLGSSYNEQFF. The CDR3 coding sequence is TGTGCCAGCACCCTGGGGAGCTCCTACAATGAGCAGTTCTTC.

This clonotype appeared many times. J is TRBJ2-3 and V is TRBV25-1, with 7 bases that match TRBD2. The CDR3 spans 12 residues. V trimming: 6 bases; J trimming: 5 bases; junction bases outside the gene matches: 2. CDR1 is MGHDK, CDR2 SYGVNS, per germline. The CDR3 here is CASRWGGDTQYF. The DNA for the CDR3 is TGTGCCAGCAGATGGGGGGGAGATACGCAGTATTTT.

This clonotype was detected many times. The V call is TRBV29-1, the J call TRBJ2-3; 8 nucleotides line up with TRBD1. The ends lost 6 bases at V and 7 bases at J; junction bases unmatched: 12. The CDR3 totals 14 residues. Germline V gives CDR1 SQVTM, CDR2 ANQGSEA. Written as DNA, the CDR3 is TGCAGCGTACGTCCCGGGACAGGTGGAAATACGCAGTATTTT. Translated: CSVRPGTGGNTQYF.

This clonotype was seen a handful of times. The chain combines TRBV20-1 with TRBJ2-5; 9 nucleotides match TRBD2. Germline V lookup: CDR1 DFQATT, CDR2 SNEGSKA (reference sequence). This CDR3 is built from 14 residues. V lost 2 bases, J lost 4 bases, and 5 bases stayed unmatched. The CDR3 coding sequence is TGCAGTGCTAGACTAGCGGGGAAGGGAGAGACCCAGTACTTC. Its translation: CSARLAGKGETQYF.

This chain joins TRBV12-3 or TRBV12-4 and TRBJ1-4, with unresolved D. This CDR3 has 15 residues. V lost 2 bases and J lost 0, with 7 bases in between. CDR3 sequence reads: CASSLNRATNEKLFF. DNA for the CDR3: TGTGCCAGCAGTTTAAACCGTGCAACTAATGAAAAACTGTTTTTT.

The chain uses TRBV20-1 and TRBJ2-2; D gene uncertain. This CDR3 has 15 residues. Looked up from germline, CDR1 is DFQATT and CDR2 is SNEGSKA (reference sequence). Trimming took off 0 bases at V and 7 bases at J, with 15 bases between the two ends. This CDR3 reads CSARDGRNGDGELFF. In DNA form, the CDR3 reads TGCAGTGCTAGAGATGGTCGTAATGGGGACGGGGAGCTGTTTTTT.

The CDR3 DNA is TGCAGTGCTTGTGGACAGGGCGGGTCCTATAATTCACCCCTCCACTTT. Amino acid sequence: CSACGQGGSYNSPLHF. The rearrangement uses TRBV20-1 and TRBJ1-6; 8 nucleotides agree with TRBD1. The germline CDR1 and CDR2 sequences are DFQATT and SNEGSKA (reference sequence). The trim removed 5 bases at V and 1 base at J, leaving 7 bases unmatched. The CDR3 runs to 16 residues.

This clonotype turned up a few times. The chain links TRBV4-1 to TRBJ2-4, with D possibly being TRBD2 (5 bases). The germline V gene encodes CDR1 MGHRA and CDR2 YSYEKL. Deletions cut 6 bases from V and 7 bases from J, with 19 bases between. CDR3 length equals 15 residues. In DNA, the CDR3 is TGCGCCAGCAGTTATATCGGACCCTCGGGGAACATTCAGTACTTC. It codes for CASSYIGPSGNIQYF.

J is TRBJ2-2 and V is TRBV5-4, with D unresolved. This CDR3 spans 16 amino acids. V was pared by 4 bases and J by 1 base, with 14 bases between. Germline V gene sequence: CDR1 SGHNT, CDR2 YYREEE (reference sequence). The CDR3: CASSPSRGRNTGELFF. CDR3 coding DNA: TGTGCCAGCAGCCCCTCCCGAGGAAGGAACACCGGGGAGCTGTTTTTT.

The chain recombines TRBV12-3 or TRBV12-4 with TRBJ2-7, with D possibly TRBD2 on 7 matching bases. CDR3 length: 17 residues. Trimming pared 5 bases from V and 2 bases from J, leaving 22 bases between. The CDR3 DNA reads TGTGCCAGCAGTGATGCCCCGGGGGGCGGGGGTACCTACGAGCAGTACTTC. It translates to CASSDAPGGGGTYEQYF.

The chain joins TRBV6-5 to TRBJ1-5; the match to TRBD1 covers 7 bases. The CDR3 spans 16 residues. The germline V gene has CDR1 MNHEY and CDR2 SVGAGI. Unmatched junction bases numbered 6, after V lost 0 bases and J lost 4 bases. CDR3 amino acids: CASSYSRQGGNQPQHF. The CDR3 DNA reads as TGTGCCAGCAGTTACTCGAGACAGGGTGGAAATCAGCCCCAGCATTTT.

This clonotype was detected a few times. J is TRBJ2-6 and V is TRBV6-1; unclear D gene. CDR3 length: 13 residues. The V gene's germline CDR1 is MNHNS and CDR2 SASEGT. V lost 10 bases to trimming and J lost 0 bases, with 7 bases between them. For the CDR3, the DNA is TGTGCCATCCCTAACTCTGGGGCCAACGTCCTGACTTTC. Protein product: CAIPNSGANVLTF.

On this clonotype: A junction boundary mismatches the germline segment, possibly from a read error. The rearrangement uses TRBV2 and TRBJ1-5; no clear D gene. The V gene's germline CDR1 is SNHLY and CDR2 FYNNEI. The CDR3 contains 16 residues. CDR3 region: CASSGEERLSNQPHHF. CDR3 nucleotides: TGTGCCAGCAGTGGGGAGGAACGGCTAAGCAATCAGCCCCACCATTTT.

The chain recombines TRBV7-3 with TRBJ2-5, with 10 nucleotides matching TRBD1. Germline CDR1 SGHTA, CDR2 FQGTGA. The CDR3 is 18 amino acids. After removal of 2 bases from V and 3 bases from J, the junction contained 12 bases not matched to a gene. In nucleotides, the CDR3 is TGTGCCAGCAGCTTAGGTTCGGTCGAGGGACAGGGGAAAGAGACCCAGTACTTC. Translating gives CASSLGSVEGQGKETQYF.

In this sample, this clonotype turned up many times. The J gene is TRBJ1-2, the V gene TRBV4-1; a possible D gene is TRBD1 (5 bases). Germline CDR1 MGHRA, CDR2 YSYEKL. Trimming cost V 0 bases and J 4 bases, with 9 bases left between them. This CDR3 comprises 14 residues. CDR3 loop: CASSQEGTSYGYTF. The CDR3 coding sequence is TGCGCCAGCAGCCAAGAGGGGACGAGCTATGGCTACACCTTC.

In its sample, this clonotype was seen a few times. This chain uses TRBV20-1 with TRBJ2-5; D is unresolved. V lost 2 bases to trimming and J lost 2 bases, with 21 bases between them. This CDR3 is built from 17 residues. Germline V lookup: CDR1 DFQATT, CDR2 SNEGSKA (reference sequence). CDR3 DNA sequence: TGCAGTGCTAGACCCTGGGATCGTACAGACCGACAAGAGACCCAGTACTTC. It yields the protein CSARPWDRTDRQETQYF.

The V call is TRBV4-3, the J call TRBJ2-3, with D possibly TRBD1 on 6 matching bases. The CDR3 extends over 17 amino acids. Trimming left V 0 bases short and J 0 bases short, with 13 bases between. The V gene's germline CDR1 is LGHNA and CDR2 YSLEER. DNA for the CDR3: TGCGCCAGCAGCCAAGAGGACAGCGCATCTAGCACAGATACGCAGTATTTT. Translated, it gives CASSQEDSASSTDTQYF.

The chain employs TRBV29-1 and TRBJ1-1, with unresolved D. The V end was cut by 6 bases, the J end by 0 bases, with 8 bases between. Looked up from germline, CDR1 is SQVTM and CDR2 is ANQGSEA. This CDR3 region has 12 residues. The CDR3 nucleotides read TGCAGCGTGAGACACCTGAACACTGAAGCTTTCTTT. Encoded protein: CSVRHLNTEAFF.

CDR3 bases: TGTGCAAGTCGCTTGGTAACTAGCGGGGGGGATGATGAGCAGTTCTTC. This gives the protein CASRLVTSGGDDEQFF. The chain employs TRBV12-2 and TRBJ2-1; the tabulated D call, TRBD2, remains unverified against the DNA. TRBV12-2 is a documented pseudogene. This CDR3 has 16 residues.

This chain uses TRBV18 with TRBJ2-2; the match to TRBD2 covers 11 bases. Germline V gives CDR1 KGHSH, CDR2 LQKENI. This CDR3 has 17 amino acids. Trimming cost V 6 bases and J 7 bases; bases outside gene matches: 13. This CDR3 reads CASSLLAGGPPGGELFF. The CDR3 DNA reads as TGTGCCAGCTCGCTCCTAGCGGGGGGCCCCCCTGGCGGGGAGCTGTTTTTT.